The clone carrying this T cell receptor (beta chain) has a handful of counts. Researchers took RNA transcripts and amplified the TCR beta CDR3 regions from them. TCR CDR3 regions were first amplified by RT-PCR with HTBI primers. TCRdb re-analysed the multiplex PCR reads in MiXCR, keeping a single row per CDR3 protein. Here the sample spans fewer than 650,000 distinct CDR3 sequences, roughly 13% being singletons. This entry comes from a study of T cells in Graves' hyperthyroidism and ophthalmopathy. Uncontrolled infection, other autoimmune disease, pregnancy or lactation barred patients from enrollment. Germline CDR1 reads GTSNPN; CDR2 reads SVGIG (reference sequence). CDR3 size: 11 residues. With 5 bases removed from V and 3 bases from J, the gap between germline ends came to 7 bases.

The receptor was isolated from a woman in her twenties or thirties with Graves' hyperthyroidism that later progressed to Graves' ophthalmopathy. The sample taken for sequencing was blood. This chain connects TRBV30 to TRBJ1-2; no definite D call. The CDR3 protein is CAWDRDYGYTF. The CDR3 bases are TGTGCCTGGGACCGGGACTATGGCTACACCTTC.